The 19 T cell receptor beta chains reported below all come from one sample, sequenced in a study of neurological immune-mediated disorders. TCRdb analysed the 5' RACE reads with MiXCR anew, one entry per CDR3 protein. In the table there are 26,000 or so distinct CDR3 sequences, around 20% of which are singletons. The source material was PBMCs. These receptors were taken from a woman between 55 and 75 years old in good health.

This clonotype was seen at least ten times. CDR3 sequence: CASSSSRDRVHEQYF. The CDR3, as DNA: TGTGCCAGCAGTTCAAGCCGGGACAGGGTCCACGAGCAGTACTTC. The rearrangement joins TRBV27 to TRBJ2-7, with TRBD1 matching 9 bases. After removal of 4 bases from V and 5 bases from J, the junction contained 9 bases not matched to a gene. CDR3 length: 15 residues. Germline CDR1 reads MNHEY; CDR2 reads SMNVEV (reference sequence).

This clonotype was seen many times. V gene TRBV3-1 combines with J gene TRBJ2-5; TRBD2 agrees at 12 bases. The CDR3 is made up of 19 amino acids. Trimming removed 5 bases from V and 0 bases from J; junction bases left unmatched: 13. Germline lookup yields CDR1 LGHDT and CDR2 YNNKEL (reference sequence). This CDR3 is CASSELAGGLRYYQETQYF. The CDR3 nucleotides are TGTGCCAGCAGCGAACTAGCGGGGGGACTTAGATATTACCAAGAGACCCAGTACTTC.

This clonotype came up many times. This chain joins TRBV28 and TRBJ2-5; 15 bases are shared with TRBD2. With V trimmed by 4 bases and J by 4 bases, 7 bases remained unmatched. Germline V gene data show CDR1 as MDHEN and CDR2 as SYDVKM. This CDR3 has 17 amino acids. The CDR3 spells CASSSLGLAGGAETQYF. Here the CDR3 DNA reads TGTGCCAGCAGTTCACTCGGACTAGCGGGAGGGGCAGAGACCCAGTACTTC.

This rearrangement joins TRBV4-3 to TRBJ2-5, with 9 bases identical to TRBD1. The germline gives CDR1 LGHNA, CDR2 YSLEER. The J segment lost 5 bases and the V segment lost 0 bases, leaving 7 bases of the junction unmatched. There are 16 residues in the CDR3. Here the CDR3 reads CASSQDSTGGWETQYF. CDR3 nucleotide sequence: TGCGCCAGCAGCCAAGATAGTACAGGGGGCTGGGAGACCCAGTACTTC.

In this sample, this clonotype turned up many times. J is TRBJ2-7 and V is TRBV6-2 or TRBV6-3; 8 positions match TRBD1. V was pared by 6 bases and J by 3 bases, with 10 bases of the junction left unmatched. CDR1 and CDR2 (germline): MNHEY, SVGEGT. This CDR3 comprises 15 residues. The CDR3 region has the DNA TGTGCCAGCAGAACTCCCCGGGACAGGAACTACGAGCAGTACTTC. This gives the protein CASRTPRDRNYEQYF.

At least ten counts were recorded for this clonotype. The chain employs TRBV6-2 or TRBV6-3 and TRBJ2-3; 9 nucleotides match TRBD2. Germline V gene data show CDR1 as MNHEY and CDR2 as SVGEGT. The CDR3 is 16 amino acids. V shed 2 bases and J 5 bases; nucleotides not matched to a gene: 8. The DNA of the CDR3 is TGTGCCAGCAGTTACCATGCGGGAGGGCAAGAAGATACGCAGTATTTT. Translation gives CASSYHAGGQEDTQYF.

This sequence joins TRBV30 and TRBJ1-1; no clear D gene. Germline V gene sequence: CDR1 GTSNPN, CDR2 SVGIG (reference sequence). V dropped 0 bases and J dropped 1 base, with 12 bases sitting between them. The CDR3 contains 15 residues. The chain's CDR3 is CAWSVPTLSNTEAFF. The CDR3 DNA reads TGTGCCTGGAGTGTGCCGACACTCTCGAACACTGAAGCTTTCTTT.

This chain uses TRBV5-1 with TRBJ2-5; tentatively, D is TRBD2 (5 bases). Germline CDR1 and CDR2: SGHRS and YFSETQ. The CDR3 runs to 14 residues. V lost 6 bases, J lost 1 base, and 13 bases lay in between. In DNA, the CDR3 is TGCGCCAGCAACACCCGGACTGGCCAAGAGACCCAGTACTTC. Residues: CASNTRTGQETQYF.

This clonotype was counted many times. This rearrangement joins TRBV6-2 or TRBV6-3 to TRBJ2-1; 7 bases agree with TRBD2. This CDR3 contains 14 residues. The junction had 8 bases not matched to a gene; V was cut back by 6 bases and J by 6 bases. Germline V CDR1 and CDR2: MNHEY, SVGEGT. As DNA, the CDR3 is TGTGCCAGCAGACCCACCGGGAGGTTCAATGAGCAGTTCTTC. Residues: CASRPTGRFNEQFF.

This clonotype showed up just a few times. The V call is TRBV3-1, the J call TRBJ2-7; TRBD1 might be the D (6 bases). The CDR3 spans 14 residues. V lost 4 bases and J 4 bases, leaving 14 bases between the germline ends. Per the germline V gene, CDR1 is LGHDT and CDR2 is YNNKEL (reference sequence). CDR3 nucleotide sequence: TGTGCCAGCAGCCCTACGAATACAGGGTACGAGCAGTACTTC. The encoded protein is CASSPTNTGYEQYF.

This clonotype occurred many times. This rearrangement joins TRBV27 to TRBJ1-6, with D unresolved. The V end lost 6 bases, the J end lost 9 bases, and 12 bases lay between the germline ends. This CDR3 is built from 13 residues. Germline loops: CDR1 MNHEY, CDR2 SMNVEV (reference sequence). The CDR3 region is CASRTVAFSPLHF. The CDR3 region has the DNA TGTGCCAGCAGAACCGTGGCTTTTTCACCCCTCCACTTT.

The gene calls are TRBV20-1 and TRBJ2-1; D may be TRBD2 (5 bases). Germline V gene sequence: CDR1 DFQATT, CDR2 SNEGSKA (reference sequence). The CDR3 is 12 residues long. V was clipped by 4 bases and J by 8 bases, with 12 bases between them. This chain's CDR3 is CSATPGVDEQFF. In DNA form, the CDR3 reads TGCAGTGCTACCCCCGGGGTGGATGAGCAGTTCTTC.

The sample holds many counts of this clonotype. CDR3 coding DNA: TGTGCCAGCACCCAAGGGGGGAGCTCCTACAATGAGCAGTTCTTC. As protein: CASTQGGSSYNEQFF. This sequence joins TRBV5-6 and TRBJ2-1, with D perhaps TRBD1 or TRBD2 (6 bases each). Germline V gene lookup returns CDR1 SGHDT and CDR2 YYEEEE. V lost 6 bases and J lost 0, with 13 bases in between. The CDR3 is 15 amino acids.

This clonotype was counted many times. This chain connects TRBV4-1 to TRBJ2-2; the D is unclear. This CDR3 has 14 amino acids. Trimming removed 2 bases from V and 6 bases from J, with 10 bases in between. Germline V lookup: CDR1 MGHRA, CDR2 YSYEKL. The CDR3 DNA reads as TGCGCCAGCAGCCAAACAGTATGGGCCGGGGAGCTGTTTTTT. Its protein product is CASSQTVWAGELFF.

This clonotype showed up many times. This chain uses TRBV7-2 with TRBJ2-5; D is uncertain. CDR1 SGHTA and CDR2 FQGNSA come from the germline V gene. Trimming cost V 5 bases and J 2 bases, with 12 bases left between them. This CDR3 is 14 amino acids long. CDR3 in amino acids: CASSPSWGQETQYF. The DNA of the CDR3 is TGTGCCAGCAGCCCCAGCTGGGGACAAGAGACCCAGTACTTC.

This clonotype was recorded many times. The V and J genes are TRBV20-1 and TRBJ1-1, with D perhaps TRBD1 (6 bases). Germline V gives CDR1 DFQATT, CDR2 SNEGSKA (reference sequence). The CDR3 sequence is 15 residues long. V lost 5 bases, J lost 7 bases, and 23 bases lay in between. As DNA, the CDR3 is TGCAGTGCTCCCTCCCGGGGGGGGGCGCCGGATGAAGCTTTCTTT. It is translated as CSAPSRGGAPDEAFF.

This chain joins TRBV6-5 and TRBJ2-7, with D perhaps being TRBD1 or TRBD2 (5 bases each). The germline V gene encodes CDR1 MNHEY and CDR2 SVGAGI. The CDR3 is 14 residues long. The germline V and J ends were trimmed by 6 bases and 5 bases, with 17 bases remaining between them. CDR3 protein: CASRGPAGYNEQYF. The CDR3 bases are TGTGCCAGCAGGGGACCCGCAGGGTACAACGAGCAGTACTTC.

This chain's CDR3 is CASRFLFEETQYF. CDR3 DNA: TGTGCCAGCAGGTTCTTGTTTGAAGAGACCCAGTACTTC. The chain recombines TRBV7-9 with TRBJ2-5; D is uncertain. This CDR3 has 13 residues. Trimming left V 6 bases short and J 3 bases short, with 11 bases between. Germline CDR1 reads SEHNR; CDR2 reads FQNEAQ (reference sequence).

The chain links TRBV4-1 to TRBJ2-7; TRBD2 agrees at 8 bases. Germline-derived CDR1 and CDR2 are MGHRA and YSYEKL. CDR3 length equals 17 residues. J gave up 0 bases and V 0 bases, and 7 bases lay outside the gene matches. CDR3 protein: CASSQEGLTSGSYEQYF. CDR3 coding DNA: TGCGCCAGCAGCCAAGAGGGGCTAACTAGCGGCTCCTACGAGCAGTACTTC.